The clone carrying this T cell receptor beta chain showed up just once. No antigen is known for it. Using its own MiXCR run on the 5' RACE reads, TCRdb lists one record per CDR3 protein. The data hold 450,000 to 650,000 distinct CDR3 sequences, with nearly 10% observed a single time. The data were taken from a study of identical twins. Whole-study results and caveats: While abundant cord blood beta clonotypes carried fewer insertions, memory repertoires showed no such pattern.

These data were also filed under a second study, of yellow fever vaccine responses in identical twins.

This sequence originates from a woman between 18 and 30 years old in good health. Material for sequencing was PBMCs.

The CDR3 here is CASSRWGGRTSSTDTQYF. The CDR3 nucleotides are TGTGCCAGCAGCCGGTGGGGCGGGAGGACCAGTAGCACAGATACGCAGTATTTT. J is TRBJ2-3 and V is TRBV3-1, with 8 bases fitting TRBD2. Germline trimming cut 4 bases from V and 0 bases from J; bases unmatched to any gene: 12. CDR3 length: 18 amino acids. Germline V gives CDR1 LGHDT, CDR2 YNNKEL (reference sequence).